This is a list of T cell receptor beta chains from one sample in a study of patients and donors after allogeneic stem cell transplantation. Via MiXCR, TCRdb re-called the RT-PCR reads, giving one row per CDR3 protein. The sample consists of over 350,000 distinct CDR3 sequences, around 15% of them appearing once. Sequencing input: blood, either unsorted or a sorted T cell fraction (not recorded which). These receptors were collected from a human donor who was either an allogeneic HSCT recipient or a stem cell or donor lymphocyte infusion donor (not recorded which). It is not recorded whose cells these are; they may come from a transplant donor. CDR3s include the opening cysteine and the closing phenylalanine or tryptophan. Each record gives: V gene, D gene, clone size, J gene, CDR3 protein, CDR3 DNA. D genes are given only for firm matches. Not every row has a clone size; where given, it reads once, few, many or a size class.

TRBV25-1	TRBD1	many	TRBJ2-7	CASSEYGQGATYEQYF	TGTGCCAGCAGTGAATATGGACAGGGAGCCACCTACGAGCAGTACTTC
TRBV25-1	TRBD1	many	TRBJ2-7	CASSSSGQGAYEQYF	TGTGCCAGCAGTTCCTCCGGACAGGGGGCCTACGAGCAGTACTTC
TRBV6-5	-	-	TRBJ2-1	CASRLYNEQFF	TGTGCCAGTAGACTGTACAATGAGCAGTTCTTC
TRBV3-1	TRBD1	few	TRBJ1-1	CASSQGQMNTEAFF	TGTGCCAGCAGCCAGGGACAGATGAACACTGAAGCTTTCTTT
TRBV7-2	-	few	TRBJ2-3	CASSPGTLTGDTQYF	TGTGCCAGCAGCCCCGGGACACTCACCGGGGATACGCAGTATTTT
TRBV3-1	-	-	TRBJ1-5	CASSQEPGNQPQHF	TGTGCCAGCAGCCAAGAGCCAGGCAATCAGCCCCAGCATTTT
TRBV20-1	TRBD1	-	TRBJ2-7	CSATGQGYYEQYF	TGCAGTGCCACGGGACAGGGGTACTACGAGCAGTACTTC
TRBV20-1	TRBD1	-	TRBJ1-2	CSAPETGLSYGYTF	TGCAGTGCGCCCGAGACAGGGCTGAGCTATGGCTACACCTTC
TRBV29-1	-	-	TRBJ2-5	CSVFRQGTFQETQYF	TGCAGCGTTTTTAGGCAGGGTACCTTCCAAGAGACCCAGTACTTC
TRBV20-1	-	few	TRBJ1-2	CSAPVGPFNYGYTF	TGCAGTGCTCCCGTTGGTCCGTTTAACTATGGCTACACCTTC
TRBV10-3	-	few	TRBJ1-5	CAISGSSGNQPQHF	TGTGCCATCAGTGGGAGCTCGGGCAATCAGCCCCAGCATTTT
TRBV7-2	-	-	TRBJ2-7	CASSLEFGHEQYF	TGTGCCAGCAGCTTGGAGTTCGGCCACGAGCAGTACTTC
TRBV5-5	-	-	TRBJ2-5	CASSPSGRETQYF	TGTGCCAGCAGCCCCTCGGGAAGGGAGACCCAGTACTTC
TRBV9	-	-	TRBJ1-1	CASSVGPIPMEAFF	TGTGCCAGCAGCGTCGGACCAATTCCAATGGAAGCTTTCTTT
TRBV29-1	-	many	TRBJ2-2	CSVFLRGQTNTGELFF	TGCAGCGTTTTCCTCAGGGGTCAGACGAACACCGGGGAGCTGTTTTTT
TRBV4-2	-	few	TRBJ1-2	CASSQGPRTNYGYTF	TGTGCCAGCAGCCAAGGGCCACGCACTAACTATGGCTACACCTTC
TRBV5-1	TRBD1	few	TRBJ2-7	CASSWPKTGGNAYEQYF	TGCGCCAGCAGCTGGCCCAAGACAGGGGGCAACGCCTACGAGCAGTACTTC
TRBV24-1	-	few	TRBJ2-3	CATSDFWQTDTQYF	TGTGCCACCAGTGATTTCTGGCAGACAGATACGCAGTATTTT
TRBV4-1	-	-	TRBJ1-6	CASSHQEGWRNNSPLHF	TGCGCCAGCAGCCACCAAGAAGGATGGAGGAATAATTCACCCCTCCACTTT
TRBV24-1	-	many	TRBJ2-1	CATSGGLRSVNEQFF	TGTGCCACCAGTGGGGGGCTTAGGAGCGTCAATGAGCAGTTCTTC
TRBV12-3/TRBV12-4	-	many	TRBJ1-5	CASSQTWVGQPQHF	TGTGCCAGCAGTCAGACCTGGGTCGGCCAGCCCCAGCATTTT
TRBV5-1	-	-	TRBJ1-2	CASSWGQPQGYTF	TGCGCCAGCAGTTGGGGGCAGCCCCAGGGCTACACCTTC
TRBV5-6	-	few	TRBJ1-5	CASSSRGLLNQPQHF	TGTGCCAGCAGCTCCCGGGGACTTCTCAATCAGCCCCAGCATTTT
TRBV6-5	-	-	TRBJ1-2	CASSYSVGGSNYGYTF	TGTGCCAGCAGTTACTCCGTAGGTGGGTCTAACTATGGCTACACCTTC
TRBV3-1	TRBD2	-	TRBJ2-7	CASSQEGAGLREQYF	TGTGCCAGCAGCCAAGAGGGAGCGGGGCTTCGGGAGCAGTACTTC
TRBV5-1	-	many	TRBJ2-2	CASRNREGTGELFF	TGCGCCAGCAGAAACAGGGAAGGCACCGGGGAGCTGTTTTTT
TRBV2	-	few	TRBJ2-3	CAGKEGHGDTQYF	TGTGCCGGTAAGGAGGGCCATGGAGATACGCAGTATTTT
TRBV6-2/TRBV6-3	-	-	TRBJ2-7	CASSYVGGSYEQYF	TGTGCCAGCAGTTACGTGGGGGGCTCCTACGAGCAGTACTTC
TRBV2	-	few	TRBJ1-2	CASRIEGFPAYGYTF	TGTGCCAGCAGGATCGAGGGGTTCCCAGCGTATGGCTACACCTTC
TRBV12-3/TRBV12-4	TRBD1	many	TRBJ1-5	CASRGGTGRQPQHF	TGTGCCAGCAGGGGAGGGACAGGACGTCAGCCCCAGCATTTT
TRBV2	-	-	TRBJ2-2	CASRTGANLGELFF	TGTGCCAGCAGGACGGGGGCGAATCTCGGGGAGCTGTTTTTT
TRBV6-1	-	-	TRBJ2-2	CASSHGGGGELFF	TGTGCCAGCAGTCATGGGGGCGGCGGGGAGCTGTTTTTT
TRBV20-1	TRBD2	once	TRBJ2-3	CSAREDPLRTSGGPYTDTQYF	TGCAGTGCTAGAGAGGACCCCCTGAGGACTAGCGGGGGCCCCTACACAGATACGCAGTATTTT
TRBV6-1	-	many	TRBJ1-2	CASRRGQSYGYTF	TGTGCCAGCAGACGTGGACAGAGCTATGGCTACACCTTC
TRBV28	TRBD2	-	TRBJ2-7	CASSLFGGRSLFEQYF	TGTGCCAGCAGTTTATTTGGCGGGAGGTCCTTGTTTGAGCAGTACTTC
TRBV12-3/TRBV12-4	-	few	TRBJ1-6	CASSFLGNSPLHF	TGTGCCAGCAGTTTCCTGGGGAATTCACCCCTCCACTTT
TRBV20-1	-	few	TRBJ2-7	CSAPPDGYEQYF	TGCAGTGCTCCTCCGGACGGGTACGAGCAGTACTTC
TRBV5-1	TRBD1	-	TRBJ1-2	CASSLGDGTGSGYTF	TGCGCCAGCAGCTTGGGGGATGGGACAGGGTCTGGCTACACCTTC
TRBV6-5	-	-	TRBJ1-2	CASSYSRNYGYTF	TGTGCCAGCAGTTACTCACGGAACTATGGCTACACCTTC
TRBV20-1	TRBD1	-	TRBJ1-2	CSAREIRETGHYGYTF	TGCAGTGCTAGAGAAATTAGGGAGACAGGGCACTATGGCTACACCTTC
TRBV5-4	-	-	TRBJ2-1	CASSLSGKPYNEQFF	TGTGCCAGCAGCCTTAGCGGTAAACCCTACAATGAGCAGTTCTTC
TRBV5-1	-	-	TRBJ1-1	CASSLEGSGNTEAFF	TGCGCCAGCAGCTTGGAGGGGAGTGGGAACACTGAAGCTTTCTTT
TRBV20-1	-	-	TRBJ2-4	CSARGGEAKNIQYF	TGCAGTGCTAGGGGGGGTGAGGCCAAAAACATTCAGTACTTC
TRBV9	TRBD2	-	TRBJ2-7	CASSPGTRLYEQYF	TGTGCCAGTTCCCCTGGGACTAGGCTCTACGAGCAGTACTTC
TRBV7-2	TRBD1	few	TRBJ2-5	CASSLGGTVQETQYF	TGTGCCAGCAGCTTAGGAGGGACAGTGCAAGAGACCCAGTACTTC
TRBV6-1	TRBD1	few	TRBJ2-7	CASSRQGMGEQYF	TGTGCCAGCAGTCGACAGGGAATGGGCGAGCAGTACTTC
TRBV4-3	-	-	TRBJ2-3	CASSQGTVKGTDTQYF	TGCGCCAGCAGCCAAGGGACAGTTAAGGGCACAGATACGCAGTATTTT
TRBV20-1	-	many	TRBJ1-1	CSARGVNTEAFF	TGCAGTGCTAGAGGAGTGAACACTGAAGCTTTCTTT
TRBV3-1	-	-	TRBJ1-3	CASSQSRTGHRGNTIYF	TGTGCCAGCAGCCAATCGCGCACAGGGCATCGGGGAAACACCATATATTTT
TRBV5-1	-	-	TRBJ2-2	CASSLDGPGNTGELFF	TGCGCCAGCAGCTTGGATGGCCCGGGTAACACCGGGGAGCTGTTTTTT
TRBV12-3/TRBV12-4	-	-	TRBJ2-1	CASSLVVPPVTNEQFF	TGTGCCAGCAGTTTAGTCGTCCCCCCGGTAACCAATGAGCAGTTCTTC
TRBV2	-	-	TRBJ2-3	CASRVGVKATDTQYF	TGTGCCAGCAGAGTCGGGGTGAAGGCCACAGATACGCAGTATTTT
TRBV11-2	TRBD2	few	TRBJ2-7	CASSPRLAGGHEQYF	TGTGCCAGCAGCCCACGACTAGCGGGAGGTCACGAGCAGTACTTC